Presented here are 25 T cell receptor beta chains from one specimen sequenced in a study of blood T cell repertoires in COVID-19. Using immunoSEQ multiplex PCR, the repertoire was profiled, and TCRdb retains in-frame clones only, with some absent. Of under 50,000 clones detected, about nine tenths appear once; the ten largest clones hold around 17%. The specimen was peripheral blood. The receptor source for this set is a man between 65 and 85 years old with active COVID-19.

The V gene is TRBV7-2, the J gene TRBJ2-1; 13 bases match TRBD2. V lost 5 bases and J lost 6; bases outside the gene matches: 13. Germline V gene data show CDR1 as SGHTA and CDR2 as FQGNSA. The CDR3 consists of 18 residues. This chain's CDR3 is CASSTGTSGIKHRNEQFF. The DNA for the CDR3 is TGTGCCAGCAGCACCGGGACTAGCGGGATCAAGCACCGCAATGAGCAGTTCTTC.

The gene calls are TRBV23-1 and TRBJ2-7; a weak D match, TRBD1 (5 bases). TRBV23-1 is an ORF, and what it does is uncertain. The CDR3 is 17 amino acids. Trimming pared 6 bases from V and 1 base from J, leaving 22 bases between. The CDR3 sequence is CASSLTTRQGTSYEQYF. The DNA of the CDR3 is TGCGCCAGCAGCCTCACAACCCGCCAGGGCACGTCCTACGAGCAGTACTTC.

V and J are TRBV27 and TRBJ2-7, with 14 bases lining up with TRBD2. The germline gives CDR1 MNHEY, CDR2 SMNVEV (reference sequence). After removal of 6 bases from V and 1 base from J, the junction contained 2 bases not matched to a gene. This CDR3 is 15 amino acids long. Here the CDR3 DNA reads TGTGCCAGCAGGGGGACTAGCGGGAGTTCCTACGAGCAGTACTTC. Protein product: CASRGTSGSSYEQYF.

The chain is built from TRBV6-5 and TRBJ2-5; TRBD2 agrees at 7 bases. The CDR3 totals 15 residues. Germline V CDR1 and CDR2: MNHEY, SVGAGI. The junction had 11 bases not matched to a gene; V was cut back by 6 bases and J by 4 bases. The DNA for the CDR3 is TGTGCCAGCAGGCGGCTAGCGGCCTCGGGAGAGACCCAGTACTTC. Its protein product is CASRRLAASGETQYF.

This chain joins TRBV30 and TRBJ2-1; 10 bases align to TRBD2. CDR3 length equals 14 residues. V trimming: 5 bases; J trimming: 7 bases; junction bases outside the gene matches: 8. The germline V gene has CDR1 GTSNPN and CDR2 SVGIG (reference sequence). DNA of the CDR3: TGTGCCTGGGCCCTAGCGGGAGTAAGGAATGAGCAGTTCTTC. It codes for CAWALAGVRNEQFF. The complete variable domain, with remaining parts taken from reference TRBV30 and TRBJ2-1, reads SQTIHQWPATLVQPVGSPLSLECTVEGTSNPNLYWYRQAAGRGLQLLFYSVGIGQISSEVPQNLSASRPQDRQFILSSKKLLLSDSGFYLCAWALAGVRNEQFFGPGTRLTVL.

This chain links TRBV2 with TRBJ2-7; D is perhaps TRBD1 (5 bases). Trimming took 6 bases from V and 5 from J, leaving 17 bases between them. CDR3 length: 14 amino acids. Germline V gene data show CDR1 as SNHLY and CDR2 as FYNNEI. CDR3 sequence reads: CASRWEWTPDEQYF. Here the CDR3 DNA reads TGTGCCAGCAGGTGGGAATGGACACCGGACGAGCAGTACTTC.

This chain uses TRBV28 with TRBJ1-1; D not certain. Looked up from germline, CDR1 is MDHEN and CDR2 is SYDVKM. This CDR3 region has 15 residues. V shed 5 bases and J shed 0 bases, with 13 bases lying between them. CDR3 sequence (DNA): TGTGCCAGCAGTCCCCTTTTCCGGGTGAACACTGAAGCTTTCTTT. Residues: CASSPLFRVNTEAFF.

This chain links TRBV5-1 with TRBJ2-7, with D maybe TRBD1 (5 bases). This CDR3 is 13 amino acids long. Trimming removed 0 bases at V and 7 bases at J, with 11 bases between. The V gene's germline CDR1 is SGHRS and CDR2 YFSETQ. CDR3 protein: CASSLATGLEQYF. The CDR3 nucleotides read TGCGCCAGCAGCTTGGCTACAGGCCTAGAGCAGTACTTC.

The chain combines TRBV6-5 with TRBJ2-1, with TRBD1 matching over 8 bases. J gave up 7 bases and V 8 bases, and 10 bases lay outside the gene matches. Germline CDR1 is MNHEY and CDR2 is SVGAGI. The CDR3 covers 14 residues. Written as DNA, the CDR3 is TGTGCCAGCGAGACAGGGGTGGTGATGAATGAGCAGTTCTTC. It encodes CASETGVVMNEQFF.

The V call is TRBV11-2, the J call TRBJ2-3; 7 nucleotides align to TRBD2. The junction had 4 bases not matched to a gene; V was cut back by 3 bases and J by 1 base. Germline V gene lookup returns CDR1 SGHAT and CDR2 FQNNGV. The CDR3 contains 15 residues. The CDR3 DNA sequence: TGTGCCAGCAGCTTTAGACGGGGGGGCACAGATACGCAGTATTTT. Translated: CASSFRRGGTDTQYF.

The CDR3 spells CASSLSGQGARGNQPQHF. The CDR3 DNA reads as TGTGCCAGCAGCTTATCGGGACAGGGGGCGCGTGGCAATCAGCCCCAGCATTTT. The chain employs TRBV7-2 and TRBJ1-5; the match to TRBD1 covers 12 bases. Trimming cost V 2 bases and J 2 bases; bases outside gene matches: 7. The germline CDR1 and CDR2 sequences are SGHTA and FQGNSA. The CDR3 has 18 amino acids.

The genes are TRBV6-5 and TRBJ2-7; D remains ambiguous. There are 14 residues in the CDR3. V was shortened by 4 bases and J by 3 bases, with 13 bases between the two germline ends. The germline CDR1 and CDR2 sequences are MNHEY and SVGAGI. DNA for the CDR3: TGTGCCAGCAGTTCTACCGGGTCCCTCTACGAGCAGTACTTC. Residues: CASSSTGSLYEQYF.

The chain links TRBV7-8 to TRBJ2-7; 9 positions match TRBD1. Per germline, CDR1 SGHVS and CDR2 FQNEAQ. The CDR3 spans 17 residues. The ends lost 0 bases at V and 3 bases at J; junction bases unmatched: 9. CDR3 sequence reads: CASSLARVGQGSYEQYF. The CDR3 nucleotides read TGTGCCAGCAGCTTAGCGCGTGTGGGACAGGGTAGCTACGAGCAGTACTTC.

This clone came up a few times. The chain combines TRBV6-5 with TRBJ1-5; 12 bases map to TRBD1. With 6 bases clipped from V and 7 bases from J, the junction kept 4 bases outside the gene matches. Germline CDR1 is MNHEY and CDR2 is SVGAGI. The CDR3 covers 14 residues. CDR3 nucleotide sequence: TGTGCCAGCAGCACCGGGACAGGGGGCCAGCCCCAGCATTTT. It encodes CASSTGTGGQPQHF.

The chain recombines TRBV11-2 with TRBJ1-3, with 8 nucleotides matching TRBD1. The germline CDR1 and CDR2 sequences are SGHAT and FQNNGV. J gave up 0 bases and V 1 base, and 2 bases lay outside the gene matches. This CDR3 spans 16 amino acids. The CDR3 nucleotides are TGTGCCAGCAGCTTAGCAGGGGGCAACTCTGGAAACACCATATATTTT. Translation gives CASSLAGGNSGNTIYF. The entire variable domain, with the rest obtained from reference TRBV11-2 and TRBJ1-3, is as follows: EAGVAQSPRYKIIEKRQSVAFWCNPISGHATLYWYQQILGQGPKLLIQFQNNGVVDDSQLPKDRFSAERLKGVDSTLKIQPAKLEDSAVYLCASSLAGGNSGNTIYFGEGSWLTVV.

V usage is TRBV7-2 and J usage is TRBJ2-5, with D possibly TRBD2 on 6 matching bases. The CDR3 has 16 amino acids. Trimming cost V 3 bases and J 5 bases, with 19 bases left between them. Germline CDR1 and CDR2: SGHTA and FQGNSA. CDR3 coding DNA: TGTGCCAGCAGCTTCAGAGGAGGGGAGCGCAGGGAGACCCAGTACTTC. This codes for CASSFRGGERRETQYF.

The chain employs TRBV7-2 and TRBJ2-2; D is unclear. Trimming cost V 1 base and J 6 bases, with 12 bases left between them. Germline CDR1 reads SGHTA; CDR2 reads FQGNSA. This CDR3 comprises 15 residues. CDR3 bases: TGTGCCAGCAGCTTAGACTACCGAAGAGCCGGGGAGCTGTTTTTT. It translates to CASSLDYRRAGELFF.

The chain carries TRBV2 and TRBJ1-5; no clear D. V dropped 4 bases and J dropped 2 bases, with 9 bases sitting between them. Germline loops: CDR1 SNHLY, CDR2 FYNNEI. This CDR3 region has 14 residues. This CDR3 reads CASSVDGGNQPQHF. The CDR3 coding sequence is TGTGCCAGCAGTGTCGATGGAGGCAATCAGCCCCAGCATTTT.

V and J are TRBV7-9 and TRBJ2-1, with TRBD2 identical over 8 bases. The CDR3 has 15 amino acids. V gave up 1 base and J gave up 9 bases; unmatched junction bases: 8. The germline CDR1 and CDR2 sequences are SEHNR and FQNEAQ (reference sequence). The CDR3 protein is CASSLVAAGVGEQFF. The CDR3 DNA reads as TGTGCCAGCAGCTTAGTGGCAGCGGGAGTAGGTGAGCAGTTCTTC.

CDR3 region: CASGLQGASYNEQFF. The CDR3 DNA follows: TGTGCCAGCGGATTACAGGGGGCATCCTACAATGAGCAGTTCTTC. This chain uses TRBV7-6 with TRBJ2-1, with 9 positions matching TRBD1. V was clipped by 8 bases and J by 1 base; unmatched bases: 6. In germline, CDR1 is SGHVS, CDR2 FNYEAQ. The CDR3 is 15 amino acids. Full variable domain (outside the CDR3, taken from reference TRBV7-6 and TRBJ2-1): GAGVSQSPRYKVTKRGQDVALRCDPISGHVSLYWYRQALGQGPEFLTYFNYEAQQDKSGLPNDRFSAERPEGSISTLTIQRTEQRDSAMYRCASGLQGASYNEQFFGPGTRLTVL.

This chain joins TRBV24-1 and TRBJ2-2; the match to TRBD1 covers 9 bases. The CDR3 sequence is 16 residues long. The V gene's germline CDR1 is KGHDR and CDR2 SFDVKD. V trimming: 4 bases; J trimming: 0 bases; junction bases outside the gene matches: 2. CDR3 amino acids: CATSDTGGANTGELFF. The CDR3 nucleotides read TGTGCCACCAGTGACACAGGGGGCGCGAACACCGGGGAGCTGTTTTTT.

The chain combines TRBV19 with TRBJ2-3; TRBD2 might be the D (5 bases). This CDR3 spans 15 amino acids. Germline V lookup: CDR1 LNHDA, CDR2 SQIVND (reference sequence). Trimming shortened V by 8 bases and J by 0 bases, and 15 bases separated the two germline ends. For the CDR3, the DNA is TGTGCCAGTCGTGGCCGCCGGACTAGCACAGATACGCAGTATTTT. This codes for CASRGRRTSTDTQYF. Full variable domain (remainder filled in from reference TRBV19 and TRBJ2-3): DGGITQSPKYLFRKEGQNVTLSCEQNLNHDAMYWYRQDPGQGLRLIYYSQIVNDFQKGDIAEGYSVSREKKESFPLTVTSAQKNPTAFYLCASRGRRTSTDTQYFGPGTRLTVL.

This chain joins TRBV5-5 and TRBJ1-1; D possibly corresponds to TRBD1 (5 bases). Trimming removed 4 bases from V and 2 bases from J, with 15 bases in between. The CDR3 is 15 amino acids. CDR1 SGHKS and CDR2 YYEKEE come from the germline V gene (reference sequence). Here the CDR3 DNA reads TGTGCCAGCAGCCTTCGGGCAGGGATAAACACTGAAGCTTTCTTT. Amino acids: CASSLRAGINTEAFF.

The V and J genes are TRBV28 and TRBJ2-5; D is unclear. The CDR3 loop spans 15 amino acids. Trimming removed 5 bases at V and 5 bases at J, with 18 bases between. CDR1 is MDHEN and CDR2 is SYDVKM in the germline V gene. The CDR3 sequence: CASSPPSGRRETQYF. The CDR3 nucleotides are TGTGCCAGCAGTCCGCCCTCAGGCCGACGGGAGACCCAGTACTTC.

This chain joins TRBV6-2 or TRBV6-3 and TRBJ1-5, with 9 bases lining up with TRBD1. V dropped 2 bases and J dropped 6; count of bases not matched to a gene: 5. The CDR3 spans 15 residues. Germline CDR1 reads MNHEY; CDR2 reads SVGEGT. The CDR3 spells CASSYGTGFPQPQHF. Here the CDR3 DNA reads TGTGCCAGCAGTTACGGGACAGGGTTTCCTCAGCCCCAGCATTTT.